Below are 10 T cell receptor beta chains sequenced from a single sample in a study of blood T cell repertoires in COVID-19. The table came from immunoSEQ multiplex PCR; TCRdb's copy has only in-frame clones and leaves some out. The repertoire holds approximately 200,000 clones, with around 90% as singletons. Source material: PBMCs or T cells enriched from blood (not recorded which). Every receptor here comes from a woman in her twenties or thirties who had recovered from COVID-19.

The rearrangement links TRBV14 to TRBJ2-5, with D possibly TRBD1 on 6 matching bases. Germline-derived CDR1 and CDR2 are SGHDN and FVKESK. The V end was cut by 4 bases, the J end by 5 bases, with 11 bases between. The CDR3 runs to 13 residues. The CDR3 DNA is TGTGCCAGCAGCCGACAGGTTTCGGAGACCCAGTACTTC. Translating gives CASSRQVSETQYF.

The chain recombines TRBV9 with TRBJ2-7, with TRBD1 identical over 7 bases. Germline V gene sequence: CDR1 SGDLS, CDR2 YYNGEE. V shed 0 bases, J shed 4 bases, and the junction held 7 bases outside the gene matches. CDR3 length equals 15 residues. In nucleotides, the CDR3 is TGTGCCAGCAGCGTAGCCGGGACAGAATTATACGAGCAGTACTTC. It specifies CASSVAGTELYEQYF.

The chain couples TRBV5-4 to TRBJ1-1; TRBD1 matches 8 bases. Trimming removed 4 bases from V and 4 bases from J; junction bases left unmatched: 12. The germline CDR1 and CDR2 sequences are SGHNT and YYREEE (reference sequence). This CDR3 contains 16 residues. The CDR3 here is CASSGYQGARGTEAFF. The CDR3 DNA sequence: TGTGCCAGCAGCGGGTATCAGGGGGCACGGGGCACTGAAGCTTTCTTT.

This chain connects TRBV5-6 to TRBJ1-4; D is ambiguous. V was shortened by 0 bases and J by 3 bases, with 9 bases between the two germline ends. The CDR3 length is 15 residues. Germline CDR1 and CDR2: SGHDT and YYEEEE. CDR3: CASSLARFANEKLFF. The CDR3, as DNA: TGTGCCAGCAGCTTGGCCCGTTTTGCTAATGAAAAACTGTTTTTT.

The chain uses TRBV2 and TRBJ1-1, with a tentative D call TRBD1 (6 bases). The germline gives CDR1 SNHLY, CDR2 FYNNEI. V was clipped by 0 bases and J by 5 bases, with 13 bases between them. The length of the CDR3 is 15 residues. In nucleotides, the CDR3 is TGTGCCAGCAGTGAAGCGCTCGGGGGGCCGACTGAAGCTTTCTTT. Protein sequence: CASSEALGGPTEAFF.

The V call is TRBV19, the J call TRBJ1-2; D might be TRBD1 (6 bases). Trimming took 6 bases from V and 0 from J, leaving 11 bases between them. Per the germline V gene, CDR1 is LNHDA and CDR2 is SQIVND (reference sequence). The CDR3 loop spans 14 amino acids. The DNA of the CDR3 is TGTGCCAGTAGAAGCCGGGACACTAACTATGGCTACACCTTC. Translated, it gives CASRSRDTNYGYTF.

The chain has TRBV7-9 and TRBJ1-2; 8 bases are a match to TRBD1. V dropped 1 base and J dropped 6; count of bases not matched to a gene: 4. The CDR3 consists of 14 residues. Germline assignment: CDR1 SEHNR and CDR2 FQNEAQ (reference sequence). In DNA, the CDR3 is TGTGCCAGCAGCTTAGGGACAGGGACGGATGGCTACACCTTC. This codes for CASSLGTGTDGYTF.

This chain uses TRBV5-1 with TRBJ2-2; D is ambiguous. V was shortened by 2 bases and J by 3 bases, with 5 bases between the two germline ends. The CDR3 has 13 residues. CDR1 is SGHRS and CDR2 is YFSETQ in the germline V gene. The CDR3 sequence: CASSFGDTGELFF. The CDR3 coding sequence is TGCGCCAGCAGCTTCGGAGACACCGGGGAGCTGTTTTTT.

The V gene is TRBV19, the J gene TRBJ2-7; TRBD2 matches 11 bases. Germline V lookup: CDR1 LNHDA, CDR2 SQIVND (reference sequence). With 9 bases clipped from V and 6 bases from J, the junction kept 7 bases outside the gene matches. CDR3 length equals 13 residues. CDR3 protein: CASSGTSGIEQYF. In DNA, the CDR3 is TGTGCCAGCTCCGGGACTAGCGGAATCGAGCAGTACTTC.

V gene TRBV5-1 combines with J gene TRBJ1-1, with a weak D call TRBD1 (6 bases). CDR3 length: 15 residues. Germline V gene sequence: CDR1 SGHRS, CDR2 YFSETQ. Trimming removed 0 bases from V and 1 base from J, with 10 bases in between. For the CDR3, the DNA is TGCGCCAGCAGCTTGGCCTCACAGGGGAACACTGAAGCTTTCTTT. It is translated as CASSLASQGNTEAFF. The full variable domain, rest sourced from reference TRBV5-1 and TRBJ1-1, is KAGVTQTPRYLIKTRGQQVTLSCSPISGHRSVSWYQQTPGQGLQFLFEYFSETQRNKGNFPGRFSGRQFSNSRSEMNVSTLELGDSALYLCASSLASQGNTEAFFGQGTRLTVV.